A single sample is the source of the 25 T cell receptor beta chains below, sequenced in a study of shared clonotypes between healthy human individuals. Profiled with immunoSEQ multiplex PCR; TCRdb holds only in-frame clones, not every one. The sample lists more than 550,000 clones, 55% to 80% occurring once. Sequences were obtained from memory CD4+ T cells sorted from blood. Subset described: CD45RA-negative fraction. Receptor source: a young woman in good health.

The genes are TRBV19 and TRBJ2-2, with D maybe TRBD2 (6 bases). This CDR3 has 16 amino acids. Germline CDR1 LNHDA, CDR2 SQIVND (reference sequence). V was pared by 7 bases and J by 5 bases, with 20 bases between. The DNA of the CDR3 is TGTGCCAGTACCCCCCGGGGACTCCAAGGTACCGGGGAGCTGTTTTTT. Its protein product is CASTPRGLQGTGELFF.

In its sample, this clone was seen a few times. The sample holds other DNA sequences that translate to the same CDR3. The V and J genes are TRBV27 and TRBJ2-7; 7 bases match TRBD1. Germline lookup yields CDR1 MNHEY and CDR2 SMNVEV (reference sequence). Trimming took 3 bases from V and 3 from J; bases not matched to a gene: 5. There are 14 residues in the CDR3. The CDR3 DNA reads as TGTGCCAGCAGTTTGTTCCGGACAGGCTACGAGCAGTACTTC. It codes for CASSLFRTGYEQYF.

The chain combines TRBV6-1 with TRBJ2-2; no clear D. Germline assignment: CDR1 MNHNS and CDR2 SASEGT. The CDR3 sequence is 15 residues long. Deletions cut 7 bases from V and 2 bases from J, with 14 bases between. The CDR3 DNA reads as TGTGCCAGCATTATACTGCACCCCAACACCGGGGAGCTGTTTTTT. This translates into CASIILHPNTGELFF.

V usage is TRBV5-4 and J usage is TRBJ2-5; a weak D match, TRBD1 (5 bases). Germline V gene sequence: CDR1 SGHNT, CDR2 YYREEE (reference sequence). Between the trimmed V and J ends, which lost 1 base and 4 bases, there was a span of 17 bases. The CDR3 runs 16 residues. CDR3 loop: CASSLFRGPRGETQYF. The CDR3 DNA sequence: TGTGCCAGCAGCTTGTTTAGAGGCCCTAGGGGAGAGACCCAGTACTTC.

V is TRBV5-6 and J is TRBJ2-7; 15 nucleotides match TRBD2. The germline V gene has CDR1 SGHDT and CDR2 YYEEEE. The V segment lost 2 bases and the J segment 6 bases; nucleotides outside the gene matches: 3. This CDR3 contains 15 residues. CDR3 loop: CASSFAGLAGGEQYF. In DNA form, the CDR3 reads TGTGCCAGCAGCTTTGCGGGACTAGCGGGAGGCGAGCAGTACTTC.

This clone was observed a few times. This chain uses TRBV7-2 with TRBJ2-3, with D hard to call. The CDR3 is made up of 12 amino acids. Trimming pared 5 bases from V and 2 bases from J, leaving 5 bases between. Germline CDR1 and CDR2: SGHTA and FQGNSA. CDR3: CASSEITDTQYF. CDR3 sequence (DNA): TGTGCCAGCAGCGAGATCACAGATACGCAGTATTTT.

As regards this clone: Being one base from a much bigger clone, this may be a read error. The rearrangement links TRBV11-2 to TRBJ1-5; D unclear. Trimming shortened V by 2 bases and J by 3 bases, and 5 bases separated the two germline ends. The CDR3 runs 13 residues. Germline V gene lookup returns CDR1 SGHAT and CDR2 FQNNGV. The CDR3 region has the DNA TGTGCCAGCAGCTTATATGCCAATCAGCCCCAGCATTTT. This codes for CASSLYANQPQHF. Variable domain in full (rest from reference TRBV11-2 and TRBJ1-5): EAGVAQSPRYKIIEKRQSVAFWCNPISGHATLYWYQQILGQGPKLLIQFQNNGVVDDSQLPKDRFSAERLKGVDSTLKIQPAKLEDSAVYLCASSLYANQPQHFGDGTRLSIL.

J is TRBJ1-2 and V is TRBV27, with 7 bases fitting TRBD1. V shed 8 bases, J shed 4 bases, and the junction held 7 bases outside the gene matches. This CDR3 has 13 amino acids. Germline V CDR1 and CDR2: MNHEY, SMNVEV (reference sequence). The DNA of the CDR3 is TGTGCCAGCCGACCGAGGGACAGCTATGGCTACACCTTC. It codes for CASRPRDSYGYTF.

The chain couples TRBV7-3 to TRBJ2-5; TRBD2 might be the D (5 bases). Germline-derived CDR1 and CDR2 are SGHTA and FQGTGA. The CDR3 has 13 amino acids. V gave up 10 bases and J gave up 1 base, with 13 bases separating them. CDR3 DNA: TGTGCCACCTCGGACTGGCTCCAAGAGACCCAGTACTTC. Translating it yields CATSDWLQETQYF. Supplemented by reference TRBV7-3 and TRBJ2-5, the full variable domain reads GAGVSQTPSNKVTEKGKYVELRCDPISGHTALYWYRQSLGQGPEFLIYFQGTGAADDSGLPNDRFFAVRPEGSVSTLKIQRTERGDSAVYLCATSDWLQETQYFGPGTRLLVL.

CDR3 protein: CASSYGRNTGELFF. The CDR3 region has the DNA TGTGCCAGCAGCTACGGACGGAACACCGGGGAGCTGTTTTTT. This chain links TRBV7-2 with TRBJ2-2; D uncertain. The CDR3 is 14 amino acids. V was clipped by 4 bases and J by 1 base, with 7 bases between them. Looked up from germline, CDR1 is SGHTA and CDR2 is FQGNSA.

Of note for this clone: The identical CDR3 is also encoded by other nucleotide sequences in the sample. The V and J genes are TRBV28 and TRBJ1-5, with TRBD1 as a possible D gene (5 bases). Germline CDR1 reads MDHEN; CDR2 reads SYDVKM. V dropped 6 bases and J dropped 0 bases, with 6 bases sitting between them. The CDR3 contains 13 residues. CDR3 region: CASRGGSNQPQHF. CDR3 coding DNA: TGTGCCAGCAGGGGGGGTAGCAATCAGCCCCAGCATTTT.

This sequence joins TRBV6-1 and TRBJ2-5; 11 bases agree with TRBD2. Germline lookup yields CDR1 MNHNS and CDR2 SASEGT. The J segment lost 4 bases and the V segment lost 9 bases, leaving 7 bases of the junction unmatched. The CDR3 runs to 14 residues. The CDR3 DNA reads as TGTGCCAGTTCTTCACTAGCGGGGGTAGAGACCCAGTACTTC. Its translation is CASSSLAGVETQYF.

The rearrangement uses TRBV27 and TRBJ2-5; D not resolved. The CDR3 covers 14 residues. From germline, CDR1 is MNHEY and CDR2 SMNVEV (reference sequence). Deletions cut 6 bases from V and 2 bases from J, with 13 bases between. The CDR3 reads CASRPDSSQETQYF. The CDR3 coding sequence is TGTGCCAGCAGACCCGATTCAAGTCAAGAGACCCAGTACTTC.

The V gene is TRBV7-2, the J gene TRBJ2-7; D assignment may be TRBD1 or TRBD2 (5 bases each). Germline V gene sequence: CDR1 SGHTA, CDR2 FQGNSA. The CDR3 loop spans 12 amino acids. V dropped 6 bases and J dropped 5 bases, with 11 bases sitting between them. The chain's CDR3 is CASRQGAHEQYF. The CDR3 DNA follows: TGTGCCAGCAGGCAGGGAGCTCACGAGCAGTACTTC.

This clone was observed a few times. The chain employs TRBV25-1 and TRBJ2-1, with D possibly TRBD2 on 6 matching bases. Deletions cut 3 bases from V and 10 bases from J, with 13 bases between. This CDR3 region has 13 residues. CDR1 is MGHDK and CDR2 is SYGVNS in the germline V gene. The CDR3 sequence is CASSDRAGGEQFF. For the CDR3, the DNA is TGTGCCAGCAGTGATCGAGCGGGCGGGGAGCAGTTCTTC.

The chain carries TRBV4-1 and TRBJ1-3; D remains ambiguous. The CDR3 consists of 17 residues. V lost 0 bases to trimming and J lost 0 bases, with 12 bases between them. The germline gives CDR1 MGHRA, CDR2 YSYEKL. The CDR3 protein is CASSQDGLSFSGNTIYF. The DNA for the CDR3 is TGCGCCAGCAGCCAAGACGGGCTCTCCTTCTCTGGAAACACCATATATTTT.

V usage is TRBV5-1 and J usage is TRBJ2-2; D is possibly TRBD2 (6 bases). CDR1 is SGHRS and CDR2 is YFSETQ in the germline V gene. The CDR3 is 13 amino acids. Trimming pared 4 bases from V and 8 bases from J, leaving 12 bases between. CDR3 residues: CASSGDSRGELFF. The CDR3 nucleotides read TGCGCCAGCAGCGGGGACTCCAGGGGGGAGCTGTTTTTT.

For the CDR3, the DNA is TGTGCCACTGGGTACGGGGCCCAGGCCCAGTACTTC. This translates into CATGYGAQAQYF. The chain recombines TRBV6-1 with TRBJ2-5; perhaps D is TRBD1 or TRBD2 (5 bases each). CDR3 size: 12 residues. V was trimmed by 10 bases and J by 9 bases, leaving 18 bases between them. CDR1 and CDR2 from the germline V gene are MNHNS and SASEGT.

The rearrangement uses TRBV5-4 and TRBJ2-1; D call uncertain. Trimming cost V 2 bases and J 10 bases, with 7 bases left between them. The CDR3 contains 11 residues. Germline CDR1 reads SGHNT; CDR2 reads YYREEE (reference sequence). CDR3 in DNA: TGTGCCAGCAGCTTAGCTGCGGAGCAGTTCTTC. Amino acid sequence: CASSLAAEQFF.

CDR3 sequence: CASSPGVNTGELFF. The CDR3 DNA sequence: TGTGCCAGTAGTCCAGGGGTAAACACCGGGGAGCTGTTTTTT. This chain joins TRBV19 and TRBJ2-2; D may be TRBD1 (6 bases). Looked up from germline, CDR1 is LNHDA and CDR2 is SQIVND (reference sequence). V was trimmed by 5 bases and J by 2 bases, leaving 9 bases between them. The CDR3 contains 14 residues. The entire variable domain, with the rest obtained from reference TRBV19 and TRBJ2-2, is as follows: DGGITQSPKYLFRKEGQNVTLSCEQNLNHDAMYWYRQDPGQGLRLIYYSQIVNDFQKGDIAEGYSVSREKKESFPLTVTSAQKNPTAFYLCASSPGVNTGELFFGEGSRLTVL.

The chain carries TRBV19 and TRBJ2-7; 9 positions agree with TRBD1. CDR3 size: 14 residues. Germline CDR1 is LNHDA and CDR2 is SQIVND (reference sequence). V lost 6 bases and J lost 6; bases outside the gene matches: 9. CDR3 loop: CASSPPGTGTEQYF. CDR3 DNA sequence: TGTGCCAGTAGCCCGCCCGGGACAGGGACCGAGCAGTACTTC. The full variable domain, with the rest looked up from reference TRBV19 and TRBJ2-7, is DGGITQSPKYLFRKEGQNVTLSCEQNLNHDAMYWYRQDPGQGLRLIYYSQIVNDFQKGDIAEGYSVSREKKESFPLTVTSAQKNPTAFYLCASSPPGTGTEQYFGPGTRLTVT.

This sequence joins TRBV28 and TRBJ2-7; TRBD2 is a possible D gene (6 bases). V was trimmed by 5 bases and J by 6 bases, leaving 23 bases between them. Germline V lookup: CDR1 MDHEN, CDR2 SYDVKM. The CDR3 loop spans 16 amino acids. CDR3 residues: CASSPGTVYAELEQYF. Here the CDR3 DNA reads TGTGCCAGCAGTCCCGGGACTGTTTACGCCGAACTCGAGCAGTACTTC.

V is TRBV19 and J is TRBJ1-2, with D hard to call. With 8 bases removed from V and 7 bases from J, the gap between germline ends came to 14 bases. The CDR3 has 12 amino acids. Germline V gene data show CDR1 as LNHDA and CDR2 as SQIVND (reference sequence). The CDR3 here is CASQSPPGGYTF. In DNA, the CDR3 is TGTGCCAGTCAGAGTCCCCCGGGTGGCTACACCTTC.

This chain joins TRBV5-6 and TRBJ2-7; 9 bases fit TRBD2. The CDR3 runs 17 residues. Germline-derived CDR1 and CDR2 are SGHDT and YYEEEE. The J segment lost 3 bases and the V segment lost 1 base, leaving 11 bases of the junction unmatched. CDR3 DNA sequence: TGTGCCAGCAGCTTGTACGGGACTAGCCCTGGGGGCTACGAGCAGTACTTC. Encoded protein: CASSLYGTSPGGYEQYF.

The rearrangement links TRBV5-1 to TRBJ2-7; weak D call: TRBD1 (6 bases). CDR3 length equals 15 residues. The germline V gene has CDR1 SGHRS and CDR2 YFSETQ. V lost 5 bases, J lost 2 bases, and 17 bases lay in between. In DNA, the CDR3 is TGCGCCAGCAGGGCCAGTGTAGGGGGTACCTACGAGCAGTACTTC. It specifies CASRASVGGTYEQYF.